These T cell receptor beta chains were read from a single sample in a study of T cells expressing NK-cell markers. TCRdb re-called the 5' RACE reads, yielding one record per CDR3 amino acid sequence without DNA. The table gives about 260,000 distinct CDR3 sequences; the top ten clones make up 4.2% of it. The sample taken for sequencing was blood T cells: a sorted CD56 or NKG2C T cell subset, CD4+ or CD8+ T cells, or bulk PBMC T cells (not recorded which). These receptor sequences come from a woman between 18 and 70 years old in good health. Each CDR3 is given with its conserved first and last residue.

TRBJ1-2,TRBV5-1,CASSLPPGGYTF
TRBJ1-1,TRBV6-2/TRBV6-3,CASSYRGRYTEAFF
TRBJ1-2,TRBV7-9,CASSPPSMRLGGYTF
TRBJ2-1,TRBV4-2,CASSLTSGISNEQFF
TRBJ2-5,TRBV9,CASSGVGVGQETQYF
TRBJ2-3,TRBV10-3,CAISDSGSRDTQYF
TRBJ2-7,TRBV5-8,CASRNPGTSGIEQYF
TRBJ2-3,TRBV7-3,CASSSRPDTQYF
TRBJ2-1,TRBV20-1,CSARDSGPLAFEQFF
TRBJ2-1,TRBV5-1,CASSLGGGYNEQFF
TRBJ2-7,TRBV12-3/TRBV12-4,CASSSRTSRDEQYF
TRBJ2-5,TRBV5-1,CASSRRLGGYETQYF
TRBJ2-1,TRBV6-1,CASRVQGANYNEQFF
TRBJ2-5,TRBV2,CASRSLAARGETQYF
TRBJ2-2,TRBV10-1,CASSGRMEAGELFF
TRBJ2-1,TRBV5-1,CASARPGTSGGPTYNEQFF
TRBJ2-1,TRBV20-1,CSARESGNEQFF
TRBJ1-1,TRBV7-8,CASSLGQARGAEAFF
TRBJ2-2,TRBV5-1,CASSLMVDTGELFF
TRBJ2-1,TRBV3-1,CASSQALWREAEQFF
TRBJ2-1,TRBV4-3,CASSPYLAGASYNEQFF
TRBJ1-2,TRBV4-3,CASSQVEGTSYGYTF
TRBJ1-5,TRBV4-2,CASSQEKSHLFNQPQHF
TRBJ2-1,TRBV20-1,CSARDTPGLADNEQFF
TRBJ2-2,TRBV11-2,CASSLQTAGELFF
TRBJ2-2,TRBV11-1,CASSFIRFTGELFF
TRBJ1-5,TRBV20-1,CSARNNQPQHF
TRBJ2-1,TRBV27,CASRNRGPNSYNEQFF
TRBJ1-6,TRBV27,CASSLSKSGSPLHF
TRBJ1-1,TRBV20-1,CSASRGQTEAFF
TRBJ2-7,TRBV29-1,CSARRDLSSYEQYF
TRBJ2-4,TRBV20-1,CSARVGRDKNIQYF
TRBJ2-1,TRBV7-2,CASSIYSEQFF
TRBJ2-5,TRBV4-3,CASSQGDRGMETQYF
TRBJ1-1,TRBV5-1,CASSPPVGGDTEAFF
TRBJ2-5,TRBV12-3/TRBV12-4,CASSPQGGVGETQYF
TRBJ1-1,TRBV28,CASSSPDRLMNTEAFF
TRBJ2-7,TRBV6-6,CASRDPIYEQYF
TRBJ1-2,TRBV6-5,CASSLRADRIYGYTF
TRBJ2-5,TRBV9,CASSWGQWETQYF
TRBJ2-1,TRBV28,CASSPPHSGAGEQFF
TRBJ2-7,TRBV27,CASSLGRDSYEQYF
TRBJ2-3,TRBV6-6,CASSYGLDTQYF
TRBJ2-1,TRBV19,CASSPTGLAGYSEQFF
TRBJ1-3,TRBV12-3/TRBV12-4,CASSLVGGGTIYF
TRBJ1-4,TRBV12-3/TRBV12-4,CASSSQGGPFEKLFF
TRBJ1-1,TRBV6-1,CASSFWGAGLNTEAFF
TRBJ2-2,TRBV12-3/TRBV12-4,CASRKLADGELFF
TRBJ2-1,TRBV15,CATSGAVRGRSSYNEQFF
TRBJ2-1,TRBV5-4,CASSGTSGDNEQFF
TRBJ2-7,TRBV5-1,CASSLGVPIGLAGSYEQYF
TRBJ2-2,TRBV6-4,CASSPGLAVTGELFF
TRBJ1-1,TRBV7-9,CASTARGGTEAFF
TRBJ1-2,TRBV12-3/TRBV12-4,CASSPPGGPVGYTF
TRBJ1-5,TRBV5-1,CASSLGDSLNQPQHF